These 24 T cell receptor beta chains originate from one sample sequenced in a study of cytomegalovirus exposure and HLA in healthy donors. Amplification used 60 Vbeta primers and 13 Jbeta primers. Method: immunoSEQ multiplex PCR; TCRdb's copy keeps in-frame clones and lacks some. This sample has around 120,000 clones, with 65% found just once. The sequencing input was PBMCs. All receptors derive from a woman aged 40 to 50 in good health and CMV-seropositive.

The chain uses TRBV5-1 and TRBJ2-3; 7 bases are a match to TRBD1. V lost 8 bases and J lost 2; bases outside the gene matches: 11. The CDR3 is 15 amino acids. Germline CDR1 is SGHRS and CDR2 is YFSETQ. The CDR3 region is CASRWGQTDTDTQYF. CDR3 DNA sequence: TGCGCCAGTCGGTGGGGACAGACTGACACAGATACGCAGTATTTT. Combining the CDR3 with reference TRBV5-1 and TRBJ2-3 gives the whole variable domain KAGVTQTPRYLIKTRGQQVTLSCSPISGHRSVSWYQQTPGQGLQFLFEYFSETQRNKGNFPGRFSGRQFSNSRSEMNVSTLELGDSALYLCASRWGQTDTDTQYFGPGTRLTVL.

CDR3 nucleotide sequence: TGCGCCAGCAGCCAAGATGGAGGGAGCGAGCAGTTCTTC. It specifies CASSQDGGSEQFF. V gene TRBV4-3 combines with J gene TRBJ2-1; TRBD2 might be the D (6 bases). This CDR3 has 13 amino acids. With 0 bases removed from V and 10 bases from J, the gap between germline ends came to 10 bases. CDR1 is LGHNA and CDR2 is YSLEER in the germline V gene.

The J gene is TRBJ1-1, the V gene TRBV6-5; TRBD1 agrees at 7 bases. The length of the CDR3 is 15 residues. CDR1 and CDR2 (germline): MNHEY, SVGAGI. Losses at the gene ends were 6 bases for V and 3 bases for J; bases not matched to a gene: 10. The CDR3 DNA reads TGTGCCAGCAGGGGAACCTCAGACAGGGACACTGAAGCTTTCTTT. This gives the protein CASRGTSDRDTEAFF.

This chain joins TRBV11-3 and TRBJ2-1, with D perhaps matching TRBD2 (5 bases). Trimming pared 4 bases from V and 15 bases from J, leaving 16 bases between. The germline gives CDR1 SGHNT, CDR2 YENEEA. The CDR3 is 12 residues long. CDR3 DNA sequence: TGTGCCAGCAGCTCCCCGAGTGAGGGTCCGTTCTTC. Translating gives CASSSPSEGPFF.

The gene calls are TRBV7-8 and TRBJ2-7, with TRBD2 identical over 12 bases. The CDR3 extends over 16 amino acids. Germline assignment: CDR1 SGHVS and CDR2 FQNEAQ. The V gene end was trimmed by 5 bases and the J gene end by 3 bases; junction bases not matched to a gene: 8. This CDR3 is CASSIPTSGSVYEQYF. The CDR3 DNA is TGTGCCAGCAGCATACCGACTAGCGGGAGTGTCTACGAGCAGTACTTC.

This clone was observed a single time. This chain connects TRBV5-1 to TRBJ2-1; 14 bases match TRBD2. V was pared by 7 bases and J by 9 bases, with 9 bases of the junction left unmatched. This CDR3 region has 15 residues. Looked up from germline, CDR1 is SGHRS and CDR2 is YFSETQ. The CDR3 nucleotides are TGCGCCAGCTGGGGGACTAGCGGGAGTACTAGTGAGCAGTTCTTC. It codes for CASWGTSGSTSEQFF.

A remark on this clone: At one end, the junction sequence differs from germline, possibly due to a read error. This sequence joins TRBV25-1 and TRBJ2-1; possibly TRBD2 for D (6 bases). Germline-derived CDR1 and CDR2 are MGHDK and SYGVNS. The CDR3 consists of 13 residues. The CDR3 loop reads CASTLALYSEQFF. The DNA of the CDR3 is TGTGCCAGCACCCTAGCGCTTTACAGTGAGCAGTTCTTC. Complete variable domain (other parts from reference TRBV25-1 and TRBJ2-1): EADIYQTPRYLVIGTGKKITLECSQTMGHDKMYWYQQDPGMELHLIHYSYGVNSTEKGDLSSESTVSRIRTEHFPLTLESARPSHTSQYLCASTLALYSEQFFGPGTRLTVL.

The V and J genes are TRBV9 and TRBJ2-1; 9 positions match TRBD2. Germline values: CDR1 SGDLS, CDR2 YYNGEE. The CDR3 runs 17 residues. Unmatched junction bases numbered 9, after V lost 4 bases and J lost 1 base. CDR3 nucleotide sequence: TGTGCCAGCAGCCCATCGGGACTAGCCGGTTCCTACAATGAGCAGTTCTTC. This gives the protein CASSPSGLAGSYNEQFF.

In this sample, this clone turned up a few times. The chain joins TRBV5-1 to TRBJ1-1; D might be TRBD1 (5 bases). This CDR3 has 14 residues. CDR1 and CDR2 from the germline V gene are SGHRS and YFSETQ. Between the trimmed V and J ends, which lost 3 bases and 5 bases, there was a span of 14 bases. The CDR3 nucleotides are TGCGCCAGCAGCTGGACCTACGGGGGTACTGAAGCTTTCTTT. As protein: CASSWTYGGTEAFF.

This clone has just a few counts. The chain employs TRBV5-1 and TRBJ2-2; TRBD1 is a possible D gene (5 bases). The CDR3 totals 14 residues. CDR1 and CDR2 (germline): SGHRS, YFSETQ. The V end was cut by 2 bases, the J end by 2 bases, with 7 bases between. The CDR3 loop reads CASSFRENTGELFF. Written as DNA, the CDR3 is TGCGCCAGCAGCTTCAGGGAAAACACCGGGGAGCTGTTTTTT.

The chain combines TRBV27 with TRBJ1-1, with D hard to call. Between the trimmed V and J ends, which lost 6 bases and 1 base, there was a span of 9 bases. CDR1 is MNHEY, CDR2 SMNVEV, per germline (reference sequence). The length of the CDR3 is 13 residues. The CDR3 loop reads CASSRTENTEAFF. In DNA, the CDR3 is TGTGCCAGCAGCCGTACAGAGAACACTGAAGCTTTCTTT.

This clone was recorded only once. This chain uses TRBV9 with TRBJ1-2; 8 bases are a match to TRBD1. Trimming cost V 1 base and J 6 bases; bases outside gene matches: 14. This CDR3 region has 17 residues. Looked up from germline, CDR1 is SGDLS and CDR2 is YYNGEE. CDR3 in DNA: TGTGCCAGCAGCGTATTGGACAGGGAGGGCGGTAATAATGGCTACACCTTC. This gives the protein CASSVLDREGGNNGYTF.

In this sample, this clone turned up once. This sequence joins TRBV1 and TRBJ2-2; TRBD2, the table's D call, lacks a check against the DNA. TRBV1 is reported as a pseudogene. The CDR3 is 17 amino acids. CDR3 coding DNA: TGCACCAGCAGCCAAGATCTCCCGAATAGCGATGCCGGGGAGCTGTTTTTT. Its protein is CTSSQDLPNSDAGELFF.

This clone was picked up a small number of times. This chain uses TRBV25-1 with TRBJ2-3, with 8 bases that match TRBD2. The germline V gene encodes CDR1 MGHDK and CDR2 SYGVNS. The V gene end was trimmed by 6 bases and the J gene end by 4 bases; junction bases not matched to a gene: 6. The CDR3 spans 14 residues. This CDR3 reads CASRNSGGADTQYF. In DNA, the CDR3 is TGTGCCAGCAGAAACTCCGGGGGGGCAGATACGCAGTATTTT.

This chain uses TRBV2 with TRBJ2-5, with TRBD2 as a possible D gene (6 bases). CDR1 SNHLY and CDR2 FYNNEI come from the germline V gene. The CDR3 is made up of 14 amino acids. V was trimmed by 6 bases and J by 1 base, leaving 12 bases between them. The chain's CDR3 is CASSSRDSQETQYF. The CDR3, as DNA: TGTGCCAGCAGCTCTCGGGACTCCCAAGAGACCCAGTACTTC.

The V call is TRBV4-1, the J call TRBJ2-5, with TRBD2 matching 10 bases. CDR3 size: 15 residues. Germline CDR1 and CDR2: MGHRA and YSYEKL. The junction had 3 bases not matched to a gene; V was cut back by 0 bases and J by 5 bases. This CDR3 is CASSQDGAGGETQYF. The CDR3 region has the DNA TGCGCCAGCAGCCAAGATGGAGCGGGAGGGGAGACCCAGTACTTC.

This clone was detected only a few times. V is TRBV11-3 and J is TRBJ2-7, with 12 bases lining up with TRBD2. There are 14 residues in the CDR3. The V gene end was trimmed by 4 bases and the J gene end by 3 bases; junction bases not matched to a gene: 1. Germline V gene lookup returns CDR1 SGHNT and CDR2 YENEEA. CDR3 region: CASSWTSGIYEQYF. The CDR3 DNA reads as TGTGCCAGCAGCTGGACTAGCGGGATCTACGAGCAGTACTTC.

CDR3: CASSLPRTGATGELFF. DNA for the CDR3: TGTGCCAGCAGCTTACCCAGGACAGGGGCCACCGGGGAGCTGTTTTTT. The chain carries TRBV7-9 and TRBJ2-2; 9 bases match TRBD1. With 2 bases clipped from V and 4 bases from J, the junction kept 5 bases outside the gene matches. This CDR3 has 16 amino acids. Germline CDR1 and CDR2: SEHNR and FQNEAQ (reference sequence).

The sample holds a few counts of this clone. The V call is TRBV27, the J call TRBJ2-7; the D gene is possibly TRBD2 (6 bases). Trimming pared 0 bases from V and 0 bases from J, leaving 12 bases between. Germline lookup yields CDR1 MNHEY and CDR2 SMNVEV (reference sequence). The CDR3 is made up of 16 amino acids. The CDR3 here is CASSLSPGDVSYEQYF. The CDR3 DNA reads TGTGCCAGCAGTTTATCCCCGGGAGACGTCTCCTACGAGCAGTACTTC.

The CDR3 region is CASSPLGGYEQYF. In DNA, the CDR3 is TGTGCCAGCAGCCCGCTGGGGGGCTACGAGCAGTACTTC. This chain joins TRBV7-3 and TRBJ2-7; D might be TRBD2 (6 bases). CDR1 SGHTA and CDR2 FQGTGA come from the germline V gene. V was shortened by 5 bases and J by 3 bases, with 11 bases between the two germline ends. There are 13 residues in the CDR3.

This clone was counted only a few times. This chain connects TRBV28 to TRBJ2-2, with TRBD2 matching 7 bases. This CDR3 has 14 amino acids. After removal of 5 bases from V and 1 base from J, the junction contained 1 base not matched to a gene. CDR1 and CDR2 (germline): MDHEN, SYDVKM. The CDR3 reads CASSPSGNTGELFF. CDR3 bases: TGTGCCAGCAGTCCTAGCGGGAACACCGGGGAGCTGTTTTTT.

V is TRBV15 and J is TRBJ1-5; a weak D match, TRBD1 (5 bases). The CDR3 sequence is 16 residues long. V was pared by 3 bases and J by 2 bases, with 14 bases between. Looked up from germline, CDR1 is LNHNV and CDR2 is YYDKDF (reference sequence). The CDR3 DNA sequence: TGTGCCACCAGCAGTAATAGGGGTTCGGGCAATCAGCCCCAGCATTTT. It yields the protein CATSSNRGSGNQPQHF.

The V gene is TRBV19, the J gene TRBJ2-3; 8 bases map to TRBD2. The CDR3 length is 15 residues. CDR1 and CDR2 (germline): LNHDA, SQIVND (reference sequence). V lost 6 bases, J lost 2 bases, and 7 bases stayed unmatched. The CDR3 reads CASRSLAGSTDTQYF. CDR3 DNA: TGTGCCAGTAGGTCATTAGCGGGATCCACAGATACGCAGTATTTT.

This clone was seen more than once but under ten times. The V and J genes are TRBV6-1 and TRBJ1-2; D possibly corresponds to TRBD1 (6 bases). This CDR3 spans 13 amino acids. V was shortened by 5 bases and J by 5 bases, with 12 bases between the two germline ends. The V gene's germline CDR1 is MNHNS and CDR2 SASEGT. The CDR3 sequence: CASSPRTVYGYTF. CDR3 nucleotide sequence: TGTGCCAGCAGTCCAAGGACAGTTTATGGCTACACCTTC.